The 8 T cell receptor beta chains presented below share a single source sample, sequenced in a study of neurological immune-mediated disorders (dated by TCRdb to between 2018 and 2021). Library prep was done by 5' RACE. Sequencing relied on an Illumina HiSeq 2500. Using fastp trimming at Q25 and MiXCR clonotype assembly, TCRdb reanalyzed the public sequencing data and kept in-frame beta chains. Under each unique CDR3 protein, matching rows form one entry showing the most common genes and DNA. In this sample the table shows around 130,000 distinct CDR3 sequences, roughly 3.4% of which occur a single time. Roughly 1.3% of the sample is taken by the ten largest. Sequences were obtained from PBMCs. The receptors stem from a woman aged 25-40 years with multiple sclerosis.

This clonotype was recorded at least ten times. The genes are TRBV7-9 and TRBJ2-5; 9 bases match TRBD1. Germline lookup yields CDR1 SEHNR and CDR2 FQNEAQ (reference sequence). The CDR3 runs 12 residues. V lost 6 bases, J lost 5 bases, and 1 base stayed unmatched. The CDR3 region has the DNA TGTGCCAGCAGGGGGACAGGGGAGACCCAGTACTTC. It specifies CASRGTGETQYF. Full variable domain (remainder filled in from reference TRBV7-9 and TRBJ2-5): DTGVSQNPRHKITKRGQNVTFRCDPISEHNRLYWYRQTLGQGPEFLTYFQNEAQLEKSRLLSDRFSAERPKGSFSTLEIQRTEQGDSAMYLCASRGTGETQYFGPGTRLLVL.

This clonotype was recorded at least ten times. The chain links TRBV7-2 to TRBJ2-7; 14 bases agree with TRBD2. This CDR3 region has 13 residues. Germline V gene lookup returns CDR1 SGHTA and CDR2 FQGNSA. The ends lost 6 bases at V and 9 bases at J; junction bases unmatched: 4. CDR3 protein: CASSRGLAGGQYF. In nucleotides, the CDR3 is TGTGCCAGCAGTCGAGGACTAGCGGGAGGGCAGTACTTC.

This clonotype was counted at least ten times. The rearrangement joins TRBV3-1 to TRBJ2-2, with no clear D. Germline CDR1 LGHDT, CDR2 YNNKEL (reference sequence). Trimming took off 4 bases at V and 5 bases at J, with 14 bases between the two ends. The CDR3 contains 15 residues. CDR3 bases: TGTGCCAGCAGCCCGTTAGCTCGGTATACCGGGGAGCTGTTTTTT. This encodes CASSPLARYTGELFF.

This clonotype was detected many times. The chain uses TRBV18 and TRBJ1-2; 7 bases agree with TRBD1. V was pared by 3 bases and J by 1 base, with 11 bases of the junction left unmatched. This CDR3 region has 17 residues. The germline V gene has CDR1 KGHSH and CDR2 LQKENI. The CDR3 region is CASSPRLDRSLNYGYTF. The DNA for the CDR3 is TGTGCCAGCTCACCTAGGCTGGACAGGAGCCTTAACTATGGCTACACCTTC. Full variable domain (remainder filled in from reference TRBV18 and TRBJ1-2): NAGVMQNPRHLVRRRGQEARLRCSPMKGHSHVYWYRQLPEEGLKFMVYLQKENIIDESGMPKERFSAEFPKEGPSILRIQQVVRGDSAAYFCASSPRLDRSLNYGYTFGSGTRLTVV.

This clonotype was counted many times. V gene TRBV20-1 combines with J gene TRBJ2-1; weak D call: TRBD1 (6 bases). CDR3 length equals 13 residues. Deletions cut 5 bases from V and 3 bases from J, with 11 bases between. CDR1 is DFQATT and CDR2 is SNEGSKA in the germline V gene (reference sequence). For the CDR3, the DNA is TGCAGTGCTGGCAGGGGCGACTACAATGAGCAGTTCTTC. Protein product: CSAGRGDYNEQFF.

In its sample, this clonotype was seen many times. The genes are TRBV20-1 and TRBJ2-7; TRBD2 aligns across 12 bases. The CDR3 consists of 18 residues. The germline V gene has CDR1 DFQATT and CDR2 SNEGSKA (reference sequence). With 0 bases clipped from V and 8 bases from J, the junction kept 17 bases outside the gene matches. Written as DNA, the CDR3 is TGCAGTGCTAGAGATCGACTAGCGGGGGTAGCCCCCCCCCGAAAGCAGTACTTC. Translated: CSARDRLAGVAPPRKQYF.

The chain combines TRBV19 with TRBJ2-1; D gene ambiguous. This CDR3 contains 13 residues. V was pared by 6 bases and J by 4 bases, with 10 bases between. Germline assignment: CDR1 LNHDA and CDR2 SQIVND (reference sequence). CDR3 sequence (DNA): TGTGCCAGTAGCGCCGCGATGTACAATGAGCAGTTCTTC. This codes for CASSAAMYNEQFF.

This clonotype was recorded many times. The chain joins TRBV12-3 or TRBV12-4 to TRBJ1-2; D is ambiguous. V lost 1 base, J lost 0 bases, and 6 bases lay in between. CDR3 size: 14 residues. For the CDR3, the DNA is TGTGCCAGCAGTTTAGACAGATCTAACTATGGCTACACCTTC. Protein sequence: CASSLDRSNYGYTF.